This TCR beta chain was identified during a study of T cell changes during pregnancy in multiple sclerosis (dated by TCRdb to between 2018 and 2021). Regarding the research as a whole: Changes in the T cell repertoire over the course of pregnancy were examined in this study in women with multiple sclerosis.

Libraries were constructed by the immunoSEQ multiplex PCR assay. Here the immuneACCESS table is served through TCRdb, limited to in-frame sequences with V and J called. Missing clones are a known gap in these copies; in checked studies unresolved V genes cover under half, and the rest lacks a known reason. This sample comprises 60,000 to 85,000 clones, 75% to 95% of them detected only once. The leading ten clones occupy about 2.3% of the sample. Remarks on this clone: Its recognized antigen is unknown. The sample holds no much larger clone one base away, and base qualities are not on file.

The receptor was derived from a female donor with multiple sclerosis, enrolled in a pregnancy study. The sequencing here drew on peripheral blood, taken in the first trimester of pregnancy.

The CDR3 protein sequence reads: CASSPRDIRWDTQYF. The DNA sequence is given as TGTGCCAGCAGCCCACGGGACATACGGTGGGATACGCAGTATTTT. Rearrangement joined TRBV9 to TRBJ2-3; TRBD1 is possibly the D segment (6 matching bases). At the junction V is shortened by 4 bases and J by 6 bases, with 18 bases in between. As encoded in the germline V gene, CDR1 is SGDLS while CDR2 is YYNGEE. Measured from the cysteine to the phenylalanine, the CDR3 is 15 residues long. The DNA shown is the 45-base CDR3, in frame from base 1.